This TCR beta chain was obtained from a study of CD8 T cells in ankylosing spondylitis. Study results and caveats: Ankylosing spondylitis blood seemed to carry a telltale TCR beta motif made of eight or nine highly homologous variants.

Quantitative barcoded 5'-RACE was used to prepare TCR beta libraries. TCRdb processed the 5' RACE reads anew with MiXCR; each CDR3 protein has one entry. This table has roughly 90,000 distinct CDR3 sequences, roughly 9% appearing once. In this sample, this clonotype turned up a few times. Antigen: not known. CDR1 SGHTA and CDR2 FQGNSA come from the germline V gene. The CDR3 loop spans 14 amino acids. Trimming removed 4 bases at V and 2 bases at J, with 10 bases between. The clonotype comes from a male donor with ankylosing spondylitis. Sequenced material: blood, either unsorted or a sorted T cell fraction (not recorded which). The chain couples TRBV7-2 to TRBJ2-3, with TRBD1 as a possible D gene (6 bases). CDR3 sequence: CASSSGVYTDTQYF. As DNA, the CDR3 is TGTGCCAGCAGCTCAGGGGTGTACACAGATACGCAGTATTTT.